A selection of T cell receptor beta chains follows, all from one sample in a study of cytomegalovirus exposure and HLA in healthy donors. TCRdb's table, derived via immunoSEQ multiplex PCR, lists solely in-frame clones and lacks some. This sample carries about 94,000 clones, 70% to 80% of them seen once, and the ten largest clones take 20% to 25%. What was sequenced was PBMCs. The receptors originated from a man between 25 and 39 years old in good health and CMV-seropositive. CDR3s leave out the opening cysteine and the closing phenylalanine or tryptophan. Some rows have no size entry. The others give once, few or many, or a class for an expanded clone.

j_call clone_size v_call cdr3_aa
TRBJ2-1 - TRBV7-2 ASSFPAGGSYNEQF
TRBJ1-5 few TRBV4-3 ASSQDMLRGRFQPQH
TRBJ2-2 - TRBV5-1 ASSSSGTSGRMNTGELF
TRBJ2-5 - TRBV5-4 ASSLAAGGKQETQY
TRBJ2-7 - TRBV5-5 ASSWKGDRENEQY
TRBJ1-2 - TRBV15 ATSRPDTGYGYT
TRBJ1-3 once TRBV19 ASSIGNSGNTIY
TRBJ1-1 - TRBV7-9 ASRPGGTEAF
TRBJ2-2 - TRBV5-6 ASSPLWRRDPRLGELF
TRBJ2-7 - TRBV9 ASSVESGTDEQY
TRBJ1-1 - TRBV6-1 ASSVPWDSANTEAF
TRBJ1-5 - TRBV10-3 AISKEGAGNQPQH
TRBJ2-1 - TRBV29-1 SVEDRLAGGPGEQF
TRBJ2-5 few TRBV14 ASSRIWTSVETQY